Listed below are T cell receptor beta chains from one sample, sequenced in a study of shared clonotypes between healthy human individuals. Profiling relied on immunoSEQ multiplex PCR, and the TCRdb table lists in-frame clones only, not all of them. The sample has around 600,000 clones; 85% to 95% are singletons. Sequencing used naive CD8+ T cells sorted from blood. The source of these receptors is a woman in her twenties or thirties in good health. Each CDR3 is given with its conserved first and last residue. The D gene is left open where the match is weak. Size values are once, few and many counts, or a class for expanded clones, and some rows have none.

j_gene: TRBJ2-7
d_gene: TRBD2
v_gene: TRBV6-1
abundance: NA
CDR3nt: TGTGCCAGCAGTGAAGCCAGCGGGAGGGCCTGGTACGAGCAGTACTTC
CDR3aa: CASSEASGRAWYEQYF

j_gene: TRBJ2-5
d_gene: NA
v_gene: TRBV28
abundance: NA
CDR3nt: TGTGCCAGCAGTTCCGTCCTCTCCCCGGAGACCCAGTACTTC
CDR3aa: CASSSVLSPETQYF

j_gene: TRBJ2-7
d_gene: NA
v_gene: TRBV18
abundance: once
CDR3nt: TGTGCCAGCTCACAGGGCTACGAGCAGTACTTC
CDR3aa: CASSQGYEQYF

j_gene: TRBJ2-7
d_gene: TRBD1
v_gene: TRBV6-6
abundance: NA
CDR3nt: TGTGCCAGCAGCTATGTGGACAGGGCCGTCCACGAGCAGTACTTC
CDR3aa: CASSYVDRAVHEQYF

j_gene: TRBJ1-5
d_gene: NA
v_gene: TRBV19
abundance: NA
CDR3nt: TGTGCCAGTAGTATTGGGGTTCAGCCCCAGCATTTT
CDR3aa: CASSIGVQPQHF

j_gene: TRBJ2-1
d_gene: NA
v_gene: TRBV27
abundance: once
CDR3nt: TGTGCCAGCAGTTTGCCCGGACGCCGAGAGCAGTTCTTC
CDR3aa: CASSLPGRREQFF

j_gene: TRBJ1-2
d_gene: NA
v_gene: TRBV5-6
abundance: NA
CDR3nt: TGTGCCAGCAGCTTTACAACCCGCCAGGGCCATGGCTACACCTTC
CDR3aa: CASSFTTRQGHGYTF

j_gene: TRBJ1-1
d_gene: TRBD1
v_gene: TRBV27
abundance: NA
CDR3nt: TGTGCCAGCAGCCAGGGACAGATGAACACTGAAGCTTTCTTT
CDR3aa: CASSQGQMNTEAFF

j_gene: TRBJ2-1
d_gene: NA
v_gene: TRBV7-9
abundance: NA
CDR3nt: TGTGCCAGCAGCTTCGGACTGGAGCAGTTCTTC
CDR3aa: CASSFGLEQFF

j_gene: TRBJ2-7
d_gene: NA
v_gene: TRBV27
abundance: NA
CDR3nt: TGTGCCAGCAGTTTCTCCGTCCGCGCCGAGCAGTACTTC
CDR3aa: CASSFSVRAEQYF

j_gene: TRBJ2-7
d_gene: TRBD1
v_gene: TRBV11-1
abundance: NA
CDR3nt: TGTGCCAGCAGCTTAGCGGAAACAGGGGGCTCTTACGAGCAGTACTTC
CDR3aa: CASSLAETGGSYEQYF

j_gene: TRBJ2-5
d_gene: TRBD2
v_gene: TRBV5-1
abundance: NA
CDR3nt: TGCGCCAGCAGCTCGGGACTAGCGGGAGTAGAGACCCAGTACTTC
CDR3aa: CASSSGLAGVETQYF

j_gene: TRBJ2-7
d_gene: NA
v_gene: TRBV4-1
abundance: NA
CDR3nt: TGCGCCAGCAGCCAAGCTACATCAGTCTACGAGCAGTACTTC
CDR3aa: CASSQATSVYEQYF

j_gene: TRBJ1-5
d_gene: NA
v_gene: TRBV21-1
abundance: NA
CDR3nt: TGTGCCAGCAGCAAAGGGTCCTTCTTTCAGCCCCAGCATTTT
CDR3aa: CASSKGSFFQPQHF

j_gene: TRBJ1-3
d_gene: NA
v_gene: TRBV28
abundance: NA
CDR3nt: TGTGCCAGCAGTGGTACAGAAGGGCCCTCTGGAAACACCATATATTTT
CDR3aa: CASSGTEGPSGNTIYF

j_gene: TRBJ2-7
d_gene: TRBD1
v_gene: TRBV6-5
abundance: NA
CDR3nt: TGTGCCAGCAGTTACGGGGACAGCTCCTACGAGCAGTACTTC
CDR3aa: CASSYGDSSYEQYF

j_gene: TRBJ2-3
d_gene: NA
v_gene: TRBV5-1
abundance: NA
CDR3nt: TGCGCCAGCACTCCTGGGCGCCCGTATAGAGAAGATACGCAGTATTTT
CDR3aa: CASTPGRPYREDTQYF

j_gene: TRBJ2-7
d_gene: TRBD2
v_gene: TRBV4-1
abundance: NA
CDR3nt: TGCGCCAGCAGCCAAGGGGCTAGCGGGGGCTACGAGCAGTACTTC
CDR3aa: CASSQGASGGYEQYF

j_gene: TRBJ2-4
d_gene: NA
v_gene: TRBV28
abundance: NA
CDR3nt: TGTGCCAGCAGTTTGCAGAATCTCAAAAACATTCAGTACTTC
CDR3aa: CASSLQNLKNIQYF